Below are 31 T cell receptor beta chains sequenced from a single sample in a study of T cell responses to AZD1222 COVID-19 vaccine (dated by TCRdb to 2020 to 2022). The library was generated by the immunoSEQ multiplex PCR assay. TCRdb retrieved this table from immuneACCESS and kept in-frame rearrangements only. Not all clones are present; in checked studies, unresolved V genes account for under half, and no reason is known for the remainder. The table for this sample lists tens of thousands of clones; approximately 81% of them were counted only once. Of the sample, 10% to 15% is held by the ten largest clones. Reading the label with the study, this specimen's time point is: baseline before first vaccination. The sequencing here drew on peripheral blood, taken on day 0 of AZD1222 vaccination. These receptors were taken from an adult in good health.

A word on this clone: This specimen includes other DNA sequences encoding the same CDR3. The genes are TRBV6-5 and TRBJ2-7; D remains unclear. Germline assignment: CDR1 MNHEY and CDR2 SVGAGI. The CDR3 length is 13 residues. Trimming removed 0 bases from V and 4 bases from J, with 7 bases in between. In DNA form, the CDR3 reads TGTGCCAGCAGTTACTCCGGCAGTTACGAGCAGTACTTC. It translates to CASSYSGSYEQYF.

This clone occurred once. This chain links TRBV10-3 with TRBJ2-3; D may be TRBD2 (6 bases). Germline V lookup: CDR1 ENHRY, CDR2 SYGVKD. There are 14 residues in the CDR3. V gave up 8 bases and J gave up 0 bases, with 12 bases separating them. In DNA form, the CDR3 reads TGTGCCATCTGGGGGGAAACTAGCACAGATACGCAGTATTTT. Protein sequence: CAIWGETSTDTQYF.

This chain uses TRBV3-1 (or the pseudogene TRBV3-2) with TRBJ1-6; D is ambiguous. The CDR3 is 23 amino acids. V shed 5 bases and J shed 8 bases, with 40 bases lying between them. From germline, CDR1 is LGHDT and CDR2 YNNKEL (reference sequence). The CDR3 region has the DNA TGTGCCAGCAGCACCGACCGGAGTTTTCCCTTGTGGGCGAGACCCCGTCGGGATTCACCCCTCCACTTT. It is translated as CASSTDRSFPLWARPRRDSPLHF.

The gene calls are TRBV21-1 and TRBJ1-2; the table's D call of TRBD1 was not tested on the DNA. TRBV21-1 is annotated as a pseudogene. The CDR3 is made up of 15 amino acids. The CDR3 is CASSIRGQGCYGYTF. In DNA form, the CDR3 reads TGTGCCAGCAGCATTAGGGGACAGGGGTGCTATGGCTACACCTTC.

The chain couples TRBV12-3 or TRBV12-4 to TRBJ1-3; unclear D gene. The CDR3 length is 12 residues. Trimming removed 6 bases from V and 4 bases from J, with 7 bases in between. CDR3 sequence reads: CASRRAGNTIYF. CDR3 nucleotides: TGTGCCAGCAGGAGGGCCGGAAACACCATATATTTT.

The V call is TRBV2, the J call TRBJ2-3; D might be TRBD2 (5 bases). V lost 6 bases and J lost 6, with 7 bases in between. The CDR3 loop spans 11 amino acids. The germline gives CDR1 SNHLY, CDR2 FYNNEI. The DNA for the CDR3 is TGTGCCAGCAGGAGGGTGGATACGCAGTATTTT. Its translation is CASRRVDTQYF.

CDR3 region: CASSLASPGSYEQYF. In nucleotides, the CDR3 is TGTGCCAGCAGCCTAGCGAGTCCAGGCTCCTACGAGCAGTACTTC. This chain connects TRBV6-5 to TRBJ2-7; D perhaps matches TRBD2 (6 bases). This CDR3 region has 15 residues. The germline V gene has CDR1 MNHEY and CDR2 SVGAGI. The ends were cut back, 6 bases at V and 0 bases at J, with 15 bases in the middle.

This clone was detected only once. In nucleotides, the CDR3 is TGCGCCAGCAGCACCTCCTGGGGTAGCGGGATTGAGACCCAGTACTTC. The encoded protein is CASSTSWGSGIETQYF. The chain uses TRBV5-1 and TRBJ2-5; 8 nucleotides match TRBD2. CDR3 size: 16 residues. Germline trimming cut 4 bases from V and 5 bases from J; bases unmatched to any gene: 13. Germline loops: CDR1 SGHRS, CDR2 YFSETQ.

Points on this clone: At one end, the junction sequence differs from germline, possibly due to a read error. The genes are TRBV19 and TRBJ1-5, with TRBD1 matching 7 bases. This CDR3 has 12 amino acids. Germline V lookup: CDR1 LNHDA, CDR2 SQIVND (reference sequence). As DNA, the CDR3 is TGTGCCAGTAGTCGGGACAGTCAGTCCCAGCATTTT. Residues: CASSRDSQSQHF.

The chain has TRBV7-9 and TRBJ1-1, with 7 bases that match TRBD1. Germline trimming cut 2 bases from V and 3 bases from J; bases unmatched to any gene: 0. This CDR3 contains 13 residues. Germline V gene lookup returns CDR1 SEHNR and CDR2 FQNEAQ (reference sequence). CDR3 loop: CASSLQGDTEAFF. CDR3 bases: TGTGCCAGCAGCTTACAGGGGGACACTGAAGCTTTCTTT.

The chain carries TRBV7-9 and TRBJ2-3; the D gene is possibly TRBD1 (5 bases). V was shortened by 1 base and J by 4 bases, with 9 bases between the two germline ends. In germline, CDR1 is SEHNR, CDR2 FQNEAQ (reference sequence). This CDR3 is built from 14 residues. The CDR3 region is CASSLEGIPDTQYF. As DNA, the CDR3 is TGTGCCAGCAGCTTAGAGGGGATCCCAGATACGCAGTATTTT.

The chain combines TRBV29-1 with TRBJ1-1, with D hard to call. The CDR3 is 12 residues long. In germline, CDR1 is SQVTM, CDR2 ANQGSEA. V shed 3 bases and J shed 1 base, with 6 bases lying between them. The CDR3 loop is CSVDRRNTEAFF. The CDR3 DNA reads TGCAGCGTTGACCGAAGGAACACTGAAGCTTTCTTT.

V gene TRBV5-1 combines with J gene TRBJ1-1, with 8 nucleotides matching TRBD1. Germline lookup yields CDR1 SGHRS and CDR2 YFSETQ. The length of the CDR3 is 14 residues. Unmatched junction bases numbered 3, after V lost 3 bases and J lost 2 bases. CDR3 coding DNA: TGCGCCAGCAGCTGGACAGGGAGTAACACTGAAGCTTTCTTT. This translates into CASSWTGSNTEAFF.

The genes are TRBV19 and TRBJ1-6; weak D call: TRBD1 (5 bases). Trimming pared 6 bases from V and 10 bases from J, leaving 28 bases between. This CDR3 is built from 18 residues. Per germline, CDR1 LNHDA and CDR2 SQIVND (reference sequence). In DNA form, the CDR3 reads TGTGCCAGTAGGCAGTTCGATGGACGGCGAAACGGGGGGTCACCCCTCCACTTT. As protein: CASRQFDGRRNGGSPLHF.

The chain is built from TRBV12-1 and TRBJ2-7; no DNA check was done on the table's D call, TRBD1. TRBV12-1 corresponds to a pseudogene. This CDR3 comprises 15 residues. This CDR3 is CASTLSRGPHDEQYF. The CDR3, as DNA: TGTGCCAGCACCTTGAGCAGGGGCCCTCACGACGAGCAGTACTTC.

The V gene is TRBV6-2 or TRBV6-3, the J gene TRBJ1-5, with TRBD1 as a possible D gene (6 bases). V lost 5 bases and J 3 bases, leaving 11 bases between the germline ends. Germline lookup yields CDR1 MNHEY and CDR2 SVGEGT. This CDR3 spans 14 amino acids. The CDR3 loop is CASSDGQINQPQHF. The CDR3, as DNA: TGTGCCAGCAGTGACGGACAGATCAATCAGCCCCAGCATTTT.

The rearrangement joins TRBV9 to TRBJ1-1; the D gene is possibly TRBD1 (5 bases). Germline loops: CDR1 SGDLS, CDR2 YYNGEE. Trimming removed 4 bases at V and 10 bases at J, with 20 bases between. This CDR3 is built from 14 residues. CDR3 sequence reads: CASSPTVGGALAFF. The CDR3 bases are TGTGCCAGCAGCCCAACAGTGGGAGGGGCGTTAGCTTTCTTT.

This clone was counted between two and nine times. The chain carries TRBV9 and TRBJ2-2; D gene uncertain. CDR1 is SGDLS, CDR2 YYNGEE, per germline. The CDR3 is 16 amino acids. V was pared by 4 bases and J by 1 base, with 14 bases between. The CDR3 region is CASSFGRAQNTGELFF. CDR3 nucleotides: TGTGCCAGCAGCTTCGGACGGGCCCAGAACACCGGGGAGCTGTTTTTT.

In nucleotides, the CDR3 is TGCGCCAGCAGCTTGGGACCGAGCACAGATACGCAGTATTTT. This sequence encodes CASSLGPSTDTQYF. This chain uses TRBV5-1 with TRBJ2-3; D is ambiguous. The CDR3 loop spans 14 amino acids. Germline assignment: CDR1 SGHRS and CDR2 YFSETQ. Between the trimmed V and J ends, which lost 0 bases and 0 bases, there was a span of 5 bases.

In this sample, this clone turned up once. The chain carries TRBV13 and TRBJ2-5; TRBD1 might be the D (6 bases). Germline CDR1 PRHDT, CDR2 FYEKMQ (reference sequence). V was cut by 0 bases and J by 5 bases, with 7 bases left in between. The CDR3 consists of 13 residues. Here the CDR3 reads CASSLGGAETQYF. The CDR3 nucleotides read TGTGCCAGCAGCTTAGGGGGGGCCGAGACCCAGTACTTC. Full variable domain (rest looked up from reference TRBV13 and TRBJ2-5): AAGVIQSPRHLIKEKRETATLKCYPIPRHDTVYWYQQGPGQDPQFLISFYEKMQSDKGSIPDRFSAQQFSDYHSELNMSSLELGDSALYFCASSLGGAETQYFGPGTRLLVL.

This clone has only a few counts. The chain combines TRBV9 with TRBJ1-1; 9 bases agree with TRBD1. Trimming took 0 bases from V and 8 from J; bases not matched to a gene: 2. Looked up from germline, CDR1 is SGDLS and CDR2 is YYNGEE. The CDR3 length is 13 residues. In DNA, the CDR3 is TGTGCCAGCAGCGTAGTTGGGACAGGGGAAGCTTTCTTT. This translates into CASSVVGTGEAFF.

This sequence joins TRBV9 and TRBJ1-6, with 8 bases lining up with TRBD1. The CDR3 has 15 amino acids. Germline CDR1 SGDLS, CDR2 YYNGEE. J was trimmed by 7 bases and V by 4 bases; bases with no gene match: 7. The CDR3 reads CASSLGQGGNSPLHF. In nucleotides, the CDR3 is TGTGCCAGCAGCCTCGGACAGGGTGGCAATTCACCCCTCCACTTT. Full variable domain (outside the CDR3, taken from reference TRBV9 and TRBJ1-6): DSGVTQTPKHLITATGQRVTLRCSPRSGDLSVYWYQQSLDQGLQFLIQYYNGEERAKGNILERFSAQQFPDLHSELNLSSLELGDSALYFCASSLGQGGNSPLHFGNGTRLTVT.

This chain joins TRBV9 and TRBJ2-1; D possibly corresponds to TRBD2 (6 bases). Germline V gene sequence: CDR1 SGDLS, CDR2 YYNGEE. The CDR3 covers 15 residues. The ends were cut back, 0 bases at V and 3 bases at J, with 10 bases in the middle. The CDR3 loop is CASSVGGVLYNEQFF. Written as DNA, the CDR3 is TGTGCCAGCAGCGTAGGGGGGGTTCTCTACAATGAGCAGTTCTTC.

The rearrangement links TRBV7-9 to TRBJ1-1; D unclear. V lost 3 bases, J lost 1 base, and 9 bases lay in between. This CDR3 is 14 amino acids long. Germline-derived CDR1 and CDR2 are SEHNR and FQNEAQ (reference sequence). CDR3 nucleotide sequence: TGTGCCAGCAGCTTGCTAGAGGGGAACACTGAAGCTTTCTTT. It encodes CASSLLEGNTEAFF.

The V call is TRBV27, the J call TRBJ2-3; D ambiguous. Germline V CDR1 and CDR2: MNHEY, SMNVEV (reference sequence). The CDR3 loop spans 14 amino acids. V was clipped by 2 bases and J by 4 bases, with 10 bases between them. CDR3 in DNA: TGTGCCAGCAGTTTAATATACTCGTCAGATACGCAGTATTTT. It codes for CASSLIYSSDTQYF.

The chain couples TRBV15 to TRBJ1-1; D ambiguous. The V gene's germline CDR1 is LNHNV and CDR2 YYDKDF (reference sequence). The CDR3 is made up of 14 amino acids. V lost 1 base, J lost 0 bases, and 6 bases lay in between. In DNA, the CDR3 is TGTGCCACCAGCAGAGGACACATGAACACTGAAGCTTTCTTT. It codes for CATSRGHMNTEAFF.

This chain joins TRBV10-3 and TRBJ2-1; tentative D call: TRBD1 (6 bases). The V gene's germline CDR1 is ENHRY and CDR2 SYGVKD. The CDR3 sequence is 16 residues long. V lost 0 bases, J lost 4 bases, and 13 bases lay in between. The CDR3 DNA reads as TGTGCCATCAGTGAGTCAGGACAGTTCGTTTACAATGAGCAGTTCTTC. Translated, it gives CAISESGQFVYNEQFF.

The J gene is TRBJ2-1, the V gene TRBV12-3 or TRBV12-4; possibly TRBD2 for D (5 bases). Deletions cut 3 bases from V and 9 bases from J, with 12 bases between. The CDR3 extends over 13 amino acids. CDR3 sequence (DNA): TGTGCCAGCAGTTTGCAGGAGCGGAGTGAGCAGTTCTTC. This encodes CASSLQERSEQFF.

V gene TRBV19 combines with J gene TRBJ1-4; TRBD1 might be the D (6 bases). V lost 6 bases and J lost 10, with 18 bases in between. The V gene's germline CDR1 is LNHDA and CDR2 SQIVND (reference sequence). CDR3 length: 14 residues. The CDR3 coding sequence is TGTGCCAGTAGCCCCCAGGGGAGTCTGGTAAAACTGTTTTTT. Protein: CASSPQGSLVKLFF.

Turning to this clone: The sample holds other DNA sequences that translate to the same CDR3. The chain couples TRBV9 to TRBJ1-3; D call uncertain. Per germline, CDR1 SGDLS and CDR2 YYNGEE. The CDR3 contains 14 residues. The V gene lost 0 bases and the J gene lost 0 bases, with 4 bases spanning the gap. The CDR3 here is CASSVGSSGNTIYF. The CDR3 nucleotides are TGTGCCAGCAGCGTAGGGTCCTCTGGAAACACCATATATTTT. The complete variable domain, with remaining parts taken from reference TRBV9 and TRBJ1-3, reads DSGVTQTPKHLITATGQRVTLRCSPRSGDLSVYWYQQSLDQGLQFLIQYYNGEERAKGNILERFSAQQFPDLHSELNLSSLELGDSALYFCASSVGSSGNTIYFGEGSWLTVV.

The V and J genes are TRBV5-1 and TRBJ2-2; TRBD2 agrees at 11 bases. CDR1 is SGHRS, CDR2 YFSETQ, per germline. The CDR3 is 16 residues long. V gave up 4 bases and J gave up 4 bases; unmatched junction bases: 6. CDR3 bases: TGCGCCAGCAGCCTCCGGACTAGCGGGCTCACCGGGGAGCTGTTTTTT. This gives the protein CASSLRTSGLTGELFF.